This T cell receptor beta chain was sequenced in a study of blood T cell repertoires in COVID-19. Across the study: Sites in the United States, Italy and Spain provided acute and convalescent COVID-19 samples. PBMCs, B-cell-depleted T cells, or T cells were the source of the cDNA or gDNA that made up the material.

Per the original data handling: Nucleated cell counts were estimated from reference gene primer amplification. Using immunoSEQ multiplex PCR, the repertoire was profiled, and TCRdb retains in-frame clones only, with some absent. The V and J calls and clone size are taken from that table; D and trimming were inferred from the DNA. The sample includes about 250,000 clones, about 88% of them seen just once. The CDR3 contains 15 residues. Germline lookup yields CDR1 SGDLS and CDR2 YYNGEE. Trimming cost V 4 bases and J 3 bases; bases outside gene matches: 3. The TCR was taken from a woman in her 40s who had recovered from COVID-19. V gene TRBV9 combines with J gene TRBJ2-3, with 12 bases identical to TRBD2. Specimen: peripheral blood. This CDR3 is CASSPGLAGTDTQYF. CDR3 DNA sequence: TGTGCCAGCAGCCCAGGACTAGCGGGGACAGATACGCAGTATTTT.